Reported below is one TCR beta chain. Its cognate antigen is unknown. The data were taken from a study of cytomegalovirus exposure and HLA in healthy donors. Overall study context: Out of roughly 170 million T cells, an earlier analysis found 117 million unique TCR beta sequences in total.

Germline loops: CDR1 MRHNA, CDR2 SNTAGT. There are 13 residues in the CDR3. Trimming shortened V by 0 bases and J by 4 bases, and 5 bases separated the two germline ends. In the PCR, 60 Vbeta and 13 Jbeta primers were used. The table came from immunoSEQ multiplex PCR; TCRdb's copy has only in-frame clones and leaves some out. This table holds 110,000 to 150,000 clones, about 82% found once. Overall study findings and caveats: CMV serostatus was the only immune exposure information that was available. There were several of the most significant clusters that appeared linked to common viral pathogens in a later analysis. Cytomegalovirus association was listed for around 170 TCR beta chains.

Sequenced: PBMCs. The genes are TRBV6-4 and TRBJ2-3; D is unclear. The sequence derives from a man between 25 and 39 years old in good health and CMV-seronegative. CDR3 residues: CASSDSSADTQYF. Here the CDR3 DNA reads TGTGCCAGCAGTGACTCGAGCGCAGATACGCAGTATTTT.